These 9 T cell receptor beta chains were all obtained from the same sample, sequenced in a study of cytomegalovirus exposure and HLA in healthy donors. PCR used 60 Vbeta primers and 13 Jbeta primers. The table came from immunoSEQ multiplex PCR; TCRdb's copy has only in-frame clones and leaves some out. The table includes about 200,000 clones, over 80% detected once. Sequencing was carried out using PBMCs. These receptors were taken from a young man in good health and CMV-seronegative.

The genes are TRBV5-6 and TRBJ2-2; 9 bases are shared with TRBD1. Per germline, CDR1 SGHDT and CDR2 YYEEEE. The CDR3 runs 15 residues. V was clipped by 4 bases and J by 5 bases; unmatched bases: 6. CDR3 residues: CASSPTGTGTGELFF. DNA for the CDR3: TGTGCCAGCAGCCCGACCGGGACAGGGACCGGGGAGCTGTTTTTT.

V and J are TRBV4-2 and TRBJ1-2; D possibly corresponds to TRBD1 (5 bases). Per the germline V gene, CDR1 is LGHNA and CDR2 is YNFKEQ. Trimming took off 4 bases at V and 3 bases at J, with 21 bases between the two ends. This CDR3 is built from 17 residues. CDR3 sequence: CASSPTRRGGRHYGYTF. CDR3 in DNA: TGTGCCAGCAGCCCAACCCGGCGCGGGGGACGTCACTATGGCTACACCTTC.

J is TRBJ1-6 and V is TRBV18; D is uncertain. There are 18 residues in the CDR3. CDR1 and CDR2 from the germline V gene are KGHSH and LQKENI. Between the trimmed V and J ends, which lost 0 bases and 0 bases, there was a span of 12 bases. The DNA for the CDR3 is TGTGCCAGCTCACCACCGGACTCCGACCTCTCCTATAATTCACCCCTCCACTTT. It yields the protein CASSPPDSDLSYNSPLHF. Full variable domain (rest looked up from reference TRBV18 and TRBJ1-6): NAGVMQNPRHLVRRRGQEARLRCSPMKGHSHVYWYRQLPEEGLKFMVYLQKENIIDESGMPKERFSAEFPKEGPSILRIQQVVRGDSAAYFCASSPPDSDLSYNSPLHFGNGTRLTVT.

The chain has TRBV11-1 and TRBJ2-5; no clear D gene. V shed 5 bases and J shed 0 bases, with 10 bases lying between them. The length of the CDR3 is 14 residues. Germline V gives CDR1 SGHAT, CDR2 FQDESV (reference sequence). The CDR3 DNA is TGTGCCAGCAGCCCAAGATACTACCAAGAGACCCAGTACTTC. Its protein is CASSPRYYQETQYF.

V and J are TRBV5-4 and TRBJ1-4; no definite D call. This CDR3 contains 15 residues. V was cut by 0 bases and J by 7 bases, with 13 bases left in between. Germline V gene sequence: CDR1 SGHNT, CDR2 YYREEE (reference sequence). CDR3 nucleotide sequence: TGTGCCAGCAGCTTGGAAGGAGGGCTGGGTGAAAAACTGTTTTTT. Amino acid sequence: CASSLEGGLGEKLFF. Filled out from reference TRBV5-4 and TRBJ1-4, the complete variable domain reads ETGVTQSPTHLIKTRGQQVTLRCSSQSGHNTVSWYQQALGQGPQFIFQYYREEENGRGNFPPRFSGLQFPNYSSELNVNALELDDSALYLCASSLEGGLGEKLFFGSGTQLSVL.

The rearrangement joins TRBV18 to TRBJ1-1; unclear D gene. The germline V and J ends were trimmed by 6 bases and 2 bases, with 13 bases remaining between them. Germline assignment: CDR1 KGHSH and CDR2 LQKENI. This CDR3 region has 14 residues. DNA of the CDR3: TGTGCCAGCTCCTCCACAGCCCGAAACACTGAAGCTTTCTTT. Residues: CASSSTARNTEAFF.

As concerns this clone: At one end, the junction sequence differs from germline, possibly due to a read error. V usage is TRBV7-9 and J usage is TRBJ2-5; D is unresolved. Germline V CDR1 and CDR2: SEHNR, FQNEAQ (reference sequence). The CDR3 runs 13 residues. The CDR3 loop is CSSSESLRETQYF. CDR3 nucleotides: TGTTCCAGCAGCGAAAGCTTGCGAGAGACCCAGTACTTC.

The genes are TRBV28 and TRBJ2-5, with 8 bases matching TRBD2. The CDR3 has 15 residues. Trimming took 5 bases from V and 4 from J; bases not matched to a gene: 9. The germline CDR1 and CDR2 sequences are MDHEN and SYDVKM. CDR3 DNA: TGTGCCAGCAGTCCCCCCGGACTAGCACGAGAGACCCAGTACTTC. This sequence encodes CASSPPGLARETQYF.

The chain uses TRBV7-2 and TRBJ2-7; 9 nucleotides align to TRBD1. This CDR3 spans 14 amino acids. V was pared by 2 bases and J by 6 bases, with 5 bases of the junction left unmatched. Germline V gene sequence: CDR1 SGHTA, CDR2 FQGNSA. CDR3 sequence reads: CASSLLDRGGEQYF. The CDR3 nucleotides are TGTGCCAGCAGCTTATTGGACAGGGGAGGCGAGCAGTACTTC.